This record looks at one TCR beta chain sequence and its context. Germline-derived CDR1 and CDR2 are MDHEN and SYDVKM. The germline V and J ends were trimmed by 6 bases and 0 bases, with 20 bases remaining between them. This CDR3 contains 17 residues. This entry comes from a study of shared clonotypes between healthy human individuals. Across the study: Three men and two women, aged 18 to 49, were donors.

Unsorted PBMC samples were amplified in replicate PCRs containing about 300 ng DNA, 30,000 to 35,000 T cell genomes. Here immunoSEQ multiplex PCR was the method, and the copy in TCRdb shows in-frame clones only, minus some. The data contain about half a million clones, 60% to 80% of them singletons. This chain uses TRBV28 with TRBJ1-1; D ambiguous. Sequences were obtained from PBMCs. The TCR comes from a woman between 40 and 55 years old in good health. Some clones in this sample may be carry-over from other donors' samples. CDR3 protein: CASRSGRAGHMNTEAFF. CDR3 nucleotide sequence: TGTGCCAGCAGATCGGGAAGGGCAGGCCACATGAACACTGAAGCTTTCTTT.